This note documents a single T cell receptor beta chain sequence. Its specificity is unknown. The same CDR3 is also encoded by other DNA sequences in this sample. Single viable CD3+CD4+CD8-CD45RO+ cells were sorted as the memory CD4+ T cells. Serostatus was set by detecting CMV pp150, pp28, p38, p52 IgG. Profiled with immunoSEQ multiplex PCR; TCRdb holds only in-frame clones, not every one. The data show around 50,000 clones, 75% to 85% seen once. These data originate in a study of memory CD4+ T cells and cytomegalovirus serostatus. Overall study context: This sample comes from healthy Belgian adults, roughly 9 CMV seropositive, under 25 seronegative. Whole-study findings and limits: CMV serostatus prediction reached median AUC approximately 0.95, or 0.91 with US-trained model.

This receptor was identified in an adult in good health and CMV-seronegative. Input material: memory CD4+ T cells from blood.

The CDR3 is CAWSRDRGLYEQYF. CDR3 bases: TGTGCCTGGAGTCGGGACAGGGGTCTCTACGAGCAGTACTTC. The chain is built from TRBV30 and TRBJ2-7; the match to TRBD1 covers 10 bases. The V and J ends lost 2 bases and 3 bases, in that order; junction bases with no gene match: 4. The germline V gene encodes CDR1 GTSNPN and CDR2 SVGIG (reference sequence). The CDR3 covers 14 residues.